Listed here are 20 T cell receptor beta chains from one sample, sequenced in a study of OX40 agonist ivuxolimab in advanced cancers. The table came from immunoSEQ multiplex PCR; TCRdb's copy has only in-frame clones and leaves some out. There are about 57,000 clones in the sample; approximately 86% occur only once, and approximately 3% lies in the top ten. Sequences were derived from CD4+ or CD8+ T cells sorted from blood, sampled in a trial of the OX40 agonist ivuxolimab. The receptors derive from an adult with an advanced solid tumor such as melanoma, head and neck, liver or kidney cancer.

Details on this clone: In the same sample, other DNA sequences code for this CDR3. CDR3 sequence (DNA): TGTGCCAGCTCACCACCCGGGACAGGCTATGGCTACACCTTC. Its protein product is CASSPPGTGYGYTF. The chain couples TRBV18 to TRBJ1-2; 8 positions match TRBD1. CDR1 and CDR2 (germline): KGHSH, LQKENI. The CDR3 totals 14 residues. V was clipped by 0 bases and J by 4 bases; unmatched bases: 1.

The sample holds one count of this clone. The gene calls are TRBV6-1 and TRBJ2-7; either TRBD1 or TRBD2 may fit D (5 bases each). This CDR3 has 14 amino acids. V gave up 2 bases and J gave up 2 bases, with 10 bases separating them. Germline V CDR1 and CDR2: MNHNS, SASEGT. The CDR3 nucleotides read TGTGCCAGCAGTGAAATCCGGGGCCCCTACGAGCAGTACTTC. Translation gives CASSEIRGPYEQYF.

The chain uses TRBV5-1 and TRBJ2-7; D unresolved. Germline V gene sequence: CDR1 SGHRS, CDR2 YFSETQ. Trimming left V 4 bases short and J 7 bases short, with 21 bases between. The CDR3 covers 15 residues. The DNA for the CDR3 is TGCGCCAGCAGCAATCAGGTCGGCTCGACGGGTGAGCAGTACTTC. Translated, it gives CASSNQVGSTGEQYF.

V is TRBV10-3 and J is TRBJ2-5; D gene ambiguous. The CDR3 runs 13 residues. V lost 0 bases and J lost 4, with 6 bases in between. CDR1 is ENHRY, CDR2 SYGVKD, per germline. Written as DNA, the CDR3 is TGTGCCATCAGTGAGTCTGAGAGAGAGACCCAGTACTTC. Translating it yields CAISESERETQYF.

This chain links TRBV6-1 with TRBJ1-2; 8 nucleotides line up with TRBD1. The length of the CDR3 is 13 residues. J lost 8 bases, V lost 6 bases, and 8 bases had no gene match. CDR1 is MNHNS, CDR2 SASEGT, per germline. The CDR3 sequence: CASSRTGRGGYTF. The CDR3 region has the DNA TGTGCCAGCAGCCGGACAGGGCGAGGCGGCTACACCTTC.

The genes are TRBV5-1 and TRBJ2-3; weak D call: TRBD2 (5 bases). Between the trimmed V and J ends, which lost 4 bases and 9 bases, there was a span of 27 bases. Germline V lookup: CDR1 SGHRS, CDR2 YFSETQ. The CDR3 covers 17 residues. The DNA of the CDR3 is TGCGCCAGCAGCGACCGTTTCATTGCGGGCGGGCGGCCGACGCAGTATTTT. It codes for CASSDRFIAGGRPTQYF. Variable domain in full (rest from reference TRBV5-1 and TRBJ2-3): KAGVTQTPRYLIKTRGQQVTLSCSPISGHRSVSWYQQTPGQGLQFLFEYFSETQRNKGNFPGRFSGRQFSNSRSEMNVSTLELGDSALYLCASSDRFIAGGRPTQYFGPGTRLTVL.

The chain uses TRBV5-4 and TRBJ2-5; TRBD2 matches 9 bases. CDR3 length equals 16 residues. Germline-derived CDR1 and CDR2 are SGHNT and YYREEE (reference sequence). V dropped 2 bases and J dropped 0; count of bases not matched to a gene: 5. CDR3 bases: TGTGCCAGCAGCTTTGGCGGGAGGGGGTACCAAGAGACCCAGTACTTC. Amino acids: CASSFGGRGYQETQYF.

This chain links TRBV9 with TRBJ1-1, with TRBD1 matching 9 bases. The CDR3 runs to 14 residues. Germline V CDR1 and CDR2: SGDLS, YYNGEE. Trimming took 5 bases from V and 6 from J; bases not matched to a gene: 8. CDR3 DNA: TGTGCCAGCAGGGACAGGGGCGGTTACCCTGAAGCTTTCTTT. It translates to CASRDRGGYPEAFF.

The chain uses TRBV7-8 and TRBJ2-7; no clear D gene. The CDR3 spans 12 residues. The V end was cut by 5 bases, the J end by 3 bases, with 8 bases between. CDR1 is SGHVS, CDR2 FQNEAQ, per germline. The CDR3 region is CASSLGYYEQYF. CDR3 bases: TGTGCCAGCAGCCTTGGGTACTACGAGCAGTACTTC.

This chain joins TRBV7-2 and TRBJ1-1, with 8 bases identical to TRBD1. V gave up 1 base and J gave up 1 base; unmatched junction bases: 2. CDR1 is SGHTA and CDR2 is FQGNSA in the germline V gene. CDR3 length: 15 amino acids. The CDR3 loop reads CASSLGGQENTEAFF. The CDR3 nucleotides are TGTGCCAGCAGCTTAGGGGGACAGGAGAACACTGAAGCTTTCTTT.

The chain employs TRBV6-1 and TRBJ1-5, with 8 positions matching TRBD1. The trim removed 6 bases at V and 7 bases at J, leaving 11 bases unmatched. Germline V gives CDR1 MNHNS, CDR2 SASEGT. The CDR3 has 15 residues. This CDR3 reads CASRSDRVRAQPQHF. The CDR3 DNA reads as TGTGCCAGCAGGTCGGACAGGGTCCGGGCCCAGCCCCAGCATTTT.

V usage is TRBV5-1 and J usage is TRBJ1-6; D remains unclear. From germline, CDR1 is SGHRS and CDR2 YFSETQ. The CDR3 spans 14 residues. Trimming took 0 bases from V and 5 from J, leaving 6 bases between them. The CDR3 here is CASSLGQDNSPLHF. The CDR3 DNA follows: TGCGCCAGCAGCTTGGGGCAGGATAATTCACCCCTCCACTTT.

The chain joins TRBV13 to TRBJ1-1; D unclear. Germline V gene lookup returns CDR1 PRHDT and CDR2 FYEKMQ (reference sequence). V was clipped by 2 bases and J by 1 base, with 17 bases between them. This CDR3 contains 17 residues. CDR3 sequence reads: CASSLSNRLGGNTEAFF. DNA of the CDR3: TGTGCCAGCAGCTTAAGTAACCGGTTGGGTGGGAACACTGAAGCTTTCTTT.

The V call is TRBV11-2, the J call TRBJ1-2; perhaps TRBD1 as D (5 bases). Deletions cut 8 bases from V and 8 bases from J, with 15 bases between. Per germline, CDR1 SGHAT and CDR2 FQNNGV. There are 12 residues in the CDR3. The CDR3 loop is CASRWGLGGYTF. The CDR3 DNA is TGTGCCAGCCGCTGGGGGTTGGGCGGCTACACCTTC.

There are a few counts of this clone. This rearrangement joins TRBV6-1 to TRBJ2-3; tentatively, D is TRBD2 (6 bases). V lost 4 bases, J lost 5 bases, and 13 bases lay in between. The CDR3 extends over 14 amino acids. Germline values: CDR1 MNHNS, CDR2 SASEGT. This CDR3 is CASSVAGGRDTQYF. CDR3 sequence (DNA): TGTGCCAGCAGTGTGGCCGGAGGGCGAGATACGCAGTATTTT.

The rearrangement uses TRBV7-9 and TRBJ2-4, with a tentative D call TRBD2 (6 bases). Trimming shortened V by 8 bases and J by 1 base, and 9 bases separated the two germline ends. From germline, CDR1 is SEHNR and CDR2 FQNEAQ (reference sequence). The CDR3 has 13 residues. CDR3 loop: CASQAGAKNIQYF. The CDR3 DNA is TGTGCCAGCCAGGCGGGGGCCAAAAACATTCAGTACTTC.

Points on this clone: A junction boundary mismatches the germline segment, possibly from a read error. The chain links TRBV6-5 to TRBJ1-3, with TRBD1 matching over 9 bases. CDR1 is MNHEY and CDR2 is SVGAGI in the germline V gene. The CDR3 extends over 15 amino acids. In DNA form, the CDR3 reads TGTGCCAGCAGGGCCAGCGGACAGGGGTCTCCAAGTCAGGATTTT. It is translated as CASRASGQGSPSQDF.

The sample holds one count of this clone. The rearrangement joins TRBV7-3 to TRBJ2-7; D remains unclear. The germline V and J ends were trimmed by 0 bases and 0 bases, with 6 bases remaining between them. CDR3 length: 14 amino acids. CDR1 and CDR2 from the germline V gene are SGHTA and FQGTGA. CDR3 in DNA: TGTGCCAGCAGCTTAACGGGGAACTCCTACGAGCAGTACTTC. The encoded protein is CASSLTGNSYEQYF. The variable domain in full, with the rest retrieved from reference TRBV7-3 and TRBJ2-7, is GAGVSQTPSNKVTEKGKYVELRCDPISGHTALYWYRQSLGQGPEFLIYFQGTGAADDSGLPNDRFFAVRPEGSVSTLKIQRTERGDSAVYLCASSLTGNSYEQYFGPGTRLTVT.

J is TRBJ1-1 and V is TRBV7-3; TRBD1 might be the D (5 bases). CDR1 is SGHTA and CDR2 is FQGTGA in the germline V gene. V gave up 0 bases and J gave up 10 bases, with 12 bases separating them. The CDR3 covers 13 residues. The CDR3: CASSLTEGAGAFF. DNA of the CDR3: TGTGCCAGCAGCTTAACCGAAGGGGCCGGAGCTTTCTTT. Full variable domain (remainder filled in from reference TRBV7-3 and TRBJ1-1): GAGVSQTPSNKVTEKGKYVELRCDPISGHTALYWYRQSLGQGPEFLIYFQGTGAADDSGLPNDRFFAVRPEGSVSTLKIQRTERGDSAVYLCASSLTEGAGAFFGQGTRLTVV.

This chain links TRBV7-8 with TRBJ2-3, with D hard to call. V shed 5 bases and J shed 10 bases, with 19 bases lying between them. Germline CDR1 is SGHVS and CDR2 is FQNEAQ. The CDR3 is 14 residues long. In DNA form, the CDR3 reads TGTGCCAGCAGCCCAGCGACCGCTCTTGAAGCGCAGTATTTT. Translating gives CASSPATALEAQYF.